The present T cell receptor beta chain was sequenced within a study of molecular identifiers for immune sequencing clone quantification. V lost 6 bases to trimming and J lost 0 bases, with 21 bases between them. Germline CDR1 is DFQATT and CDR2 is SNEGSKA (reference sequence). This CDR3 has 16 amino acids. Previously published methods and listed TCR primers were used for the bulk TCR libraries. MiXCR was run by TCRdb on the PCR reads, yielding one entry per CDR3 protein. The sample records a few hundred thousand distinct CDR3 sequences, 24% being singletons. Investigators produced naive CD8 libraries from 20,000 to 1,000,000 sorted cells, drawing on 10%, 30% or 50% RNA. Naive CD8 T cells, phenotype CD8+CD4-CCR7+CD45RA+, were sorted.

V is TRBV20-1 and J is TRBJ2-7, with D possibly being TRBD2 (5 bases). Material for sequencing was naive CD8+ T cells from blood, with Jurkat cell RNA spiked in. Subset described: FACS-sorted CD8+CD4-CCR7+CD45RA+ naive T cells. The clonotype was recovered from a human donor in good health. Some libraries in this study had Jurkat cell RNA spiked in. The CDR3: CSARPGLKRSSYEQYF. In DNA, the CDR3 is TGCAGTGCCAGACCCGGACTGAAGCGGAGCTCCTACGAGCAGTACTTC.